This entry lists 30 T cell receptor beta chains sequenced from one sample in a study of Ad26.COV2.S vaccination and SARS-CoV-2 variants. Repertoires were generated with immunoSEQ multiplex PCR, while TCRdb's copy carries only in-frame clones and drops some. The sample carries around 450,000 clones, 90% recorded once. Noted treatment: around 19 received Ad26.COV2.S at low or high dose, single or two shots; about 5 received placebo; per-sample allocation not given. After the first vaccine or placebo injection, samples were drawn on day 63. Sequences were derived from peripheral blood, sampled in a trial of Ad26.COV2.S vaccine versus placebo. The receptors originated from a person aged 18 to 65 who received the Ad26.COV2.S COVID-19 vaccine or a placebo.

The chain carries TRBV7-2 and TRBJ2-4; 13 nucleotides agree with TRBD2. Trimming cost V 5 bases and J 0 bases; bases outside gene matches: 4. The CDR3 has 17 amino acids. Per germline, CDR1 SGHTA and CDR2 FQGNSA. CDR3 DNA: TGTGCCAGCAGCGAAGGGACTAGCGGGGTAGCCAAAAACATTCAGTACTTC. It is translated as CASSEGTSGVAKNIQYF.

V is TRBV5-1 and J is TRBJ2-7, with a possible D match to TRBD1 (5 bases). The CDR3 is 15 amino acids. CDR1 SGHRS and CDR2 YFSETQ come from the germline V gene. Trimming removed 0 bases from V and 4 bases from J, with 14 bases in between. Here the CDR3 DNA reads TGCGCCAGCAGCTTGGAGGCAGGGTTTATTTACGAGCAGTACTTC. The encoded protein is CASSLEAGFIYEQYF. The full variable domain, rest sourced from reference TRBV5-1 and TRBJ2-7, is KAGVTQTPRYLIKTRGQQVTLSCSPISGHRSVSWYQQTPGQGLQFLFEYFSETQRNKGNFPGRFSGRQFSNSRSEMNVSTLELGDSALYLCASSLEAGFIYEQYFGPGTRLTVT.

The chain has TRBV7-2 and TRBJ2-7; no reliable D call. The CDR3 is 19 amino acids. Germline CDR1 SGHTA, CDR2 FQGNSA. V was trimmed by 2 bases and J by 3 bases, leaving 26 bases between them. CDR3 protein: CASSLWMFGPGGRDYEQYF. The CDR3 DNA sequence: TGTGCCAGCAGCTTATGGATGTTCGGGCCTGGCGGAAGGGACTACGAGCAGTACTTC.

This chain uses TRBV5-5 with TRBJ2-7; D call uncertain. The germline V gene has CDR1 SGHKS and CDR2 YYEKEE (reference sequence). V shed 3 bases and J shed 3 bases, with 7 bases lying between them. The CDR3 consists of 12 residues. CDR3 sequence reads: CASSSQNYEQYF. CDR3 DNA sequence: TGTGCCAGCAGCTCACAGAACTACGAGCAGTACTTC.

The gene calls are TRBV5-1 and TRBJ2-5; 7 bases line up with TRBD2. V dropped 1 base and J dropped 5; count of bases not matched to a gene: 11. The CDR3 has 16 amino acids. The germline V gene has CDR1 SGHRS and CDR2 YFSETQ. This CDR3 reads CASSLRVAGLLETQYF. The CDR3 DNA sequence: TGCGCCAGCAGCTTGAGGGTAGCGGGCCTCCTGGAGACCCAGTACTTC.

This clone was seen once. The chain joins TRBV7-8 to TRBJ1-6; TRBD1 might be the D (6 bases). Germline-derived CDR1 and CDR2 are SGHVS and FQNEAQ. Trimming removed 6 bases from V and 9 bases from J, with 24 bases in between. CDR3 length: 17 residues. The CDR3 DNA follows: TGTGCCAGCAGTCCCACATGGGACAAGGGAGGAATTTCACCCCTCCACTTT. It specifies CASSPTWDKGGISPLHF.

This chain connects TRBV29-1 to TRBJ1-2; maybe TRBD1 (6 bases). The germline V and J ends were trimmed by 4 bases and 3 bases, with 6 bases remaining between them. CDR1 is SQVTM, CDR2 ANQGSEA, per germline. The CDR3 runs to 11 residues. CDR3 coding DNA: TGCAGCGTTGGACAGGACTATGGCTACACCTTC. Encoded protein: CSVGQDYGYTF.

V and J are TRBV18 and TRBJ2-7; D is possibly TRBD2 (6 bases). Germline V CDR1 and CDR2: KGHSH, LQKENI. Trimming took 3 bases from V and 5 from J, leaving 20 bases between them. This CDR3 comprises 16 residues. The DNA for the CDR3 is TGTGCCAGCTCACCGGCGCCAAATGGGGGAGGAGACGAGCAGTACTTC. This translates into CASSPAPNGGGDEQYF.

This clone was detected once. This rearrangement joins TRBV19 to TRBJ2-3; D ambiguous. The V gene's germline CDR1 is LNHDA and CDR2 SQIVND (reference sequence). This CDR3 has 14 amino acids. The V end lost 5 bases, the J end lost 1 base, and 10 bases lay between the germline ends. Here the CDR3 reads CASSQLGGTDTQYF. As DNA, the CDR3 is TGTGCCAGTAGTCAATTGGGTGGCACAGATACGCAGTATTTT.

This clone occurred a few times. The genes are TRBV6-1 and TRBJ1-1; D remains ambiguous. Trimming shortened V by 3 bases and J by 0 bases, and 14 bases separated the two germline ends. Germline assignment: CDR1 MNHNS and CDR2 SASEGT. The CDR3 consists of 16 residues. CDR3 nucleotide sequence: TGTGCCAGCAGTGATTTAGGGCAGGCTCTGAACACTGAAGCTTTCTTT. Amino acid sequence: CASSDLGQALNTEAFF.

The V call is TRBV28, the J call TRBJ2-7; 10 nucleotides line up with TRBD2. CDR1 and CDR2 from the germline V gene are MDHEN and SYDVKM. The CDR3 is made up of 18 amino acids. V was pared by 5 bases and J by 7 bases, with 20 bases of the junction left unmatched. The CDR3 region has the DNA TGTGCCAGCAGTGGAGACAGGAAAAAGCGGGAGGGCCTCCGGGAGCAGTACTTC. Protein sequence: CASSGDRKKREGLREQYF. The variable domain in full, completed from reference TRBV28 and TRBJ2-7, reads DVKVTQSSRYLVKRTGEKVFLECVQDMDHENMFWYRQDPGLGLRLIYFSYDVKMKEKGDIPEGYSVSREKKERFSLILESASTNQTSMYLCASSGDRKKREGLREQYFGPGTRLTVT.

This chain connects TRBV28 to TRBJ2-5; the match to TRBD2 covers 7 bases. The germline V gene encodes CDR1 MDHEN and CDR2 SYDVKM. The CDR3 extends over 16 amino acids. Trimming at V came to 6 bases and at J to 2 bases, leaving 12 bases not matched to a gene. CDR3 in DNA: TGTGCCAGCAGCCCTGGGGTAGCGGGTGATCAAGAGACCCAGTACTTC. Its protein product is CASSPGVAGDQETQYF.

For the CDR3, the DNA is TGTGCCAGCAGGGGCGGTACGCAGTATTTT. It translates to CASRGGTQYF. The chain has TRBV2 and TRBJ2-3; no definite D call. CDR1 is SNHLY, CDR2 FYNNEI, per germline. CDR3 size: 10 residues. V lost 6 bases, J lost 8 bases, and 6 bases lay in between.

This clone has only a few counts. CDR3 DNA sequence: TGTGCCAGCAGTTTAACGGTTGAGGGAGATCAGCCCCAGCATTTT. Its protein product is CASSLTVEGDQPQHF. V and J are TRBV27 and TRBJ1-5; D is ambiguous. Germline CDR1 is MNHEY and CDR2 is SMNVEV (reference sequence). The CDR3 runs 15 residues. V lost 2 bases and J lost 5, with 13 bases in between.

This chain connects TRBV19 to TRBJ2-2; TRBD1 agrees at 7 bases. Germline lookup yields CDR1 LNHDA and CDR2 SQIVND (reference sequence). There are 15 residues in the CDR3. V shed 6 bases and J 4 bases; nucleotides not matched to a gene: 8. The CDR3 nucleotides read TGTGCCAGTAGCAACAAACAGGGGCTCACCGGGGAGCTGTTTTTT. Its protein is CASSNKQGLTGELFF.

The V gene is TRBV6-1, the J gene TRBJ2-5; the D gene could be TRBD1 or TRBD2 (6 bases each). This CDR3 is 14 amino acids long. Looked up from germline, CDR1 is MNHNS and CDR2 is SASEGT. Trimming stripped 1 base from V and 3 bases from J, with 9 bases between. The CDR3 nucleotides are TGTGCCAGCAGTGAAGGAAGGGGGGAAGAGACCCAGTACTTC. Translation gives CASSEGRGEETQYF.

The rearrangement uses TRBV4-2 and TRBJ2-7; tentatively, D is TRBD1 (5 bases). Germline V gene sequence: CDR1 LGHNA, CDR2 YNFKEQ. This CDR3 contains 12 residues. The V end lost 8 bases, the J end lost 9 bases, and 17 bases lay between the germline ends. CDR3 sequence: CASEGNGAGQYF. CDR3 nucleotides: TGTGCCAGCGAAGGTAATGGGGCCGGGCAGTACTTC.

The chain has TRBV15 and TRBJ1-5; D is ambiguous. Trimming took 5 bases from V and 6 from J, leaving 17 bases between them. The length of the CDR3 is 15 residues. Per germline, CDR1 LNHNV and CDR2 YYDKDF (reference sequence). The CDR3 protein is CATSGGGLRIQPQHF. The CDR3 region has the DNA TGTGCCACCAGCGGCGGAGGGTTAAGAATTCAGCCCCAGCATTTT.

The gene calls are TRBV4-2 and TRBJ2-1; TRBD1 might be the D (5 bases). Germline values: CDR1 LGHNA, CDR2 YNFKEQ. Deletions cut 4 bases from V and 5 bases from J, with 12 bases between. There are 14 residues in the CDR3. CDR3 nucleotide sequence: TGTGCCAGCAGCCCGGCTAGGGGTAACAATGAGCAGTTCTTC. Protein product: CASSPARGNNEQFF.

This rearrangement joins TRBV19 to TRBJ2-7, with TRBD2 identical over 9 bases. This CDR3 is built from 15 residues. Germline V gene sequence: CDR1 LNHDA, CDR2 SQIVND (reference sequence). The junction had 6 bases not matched to a gene; V was cut back by 6 bases and J by 0 bases. The CDR3 bases are TGTGCCAGTAGCTCGGGACTAGCTACCTCCTACGAGCAGTACTTC. This translates into CASSSGLATSYEQYF.

The gene calls are TRBV19 and TRBJ2-1; D gene uncertain. The CDR3 covers 16 residues. Germline V gene data show CDR1 as LNHDA and CDR2 as SQIVND (reference sequence). Between the trimmed V and J ends, which lost 7 bases and 0 bases, there was a span of 16 bases. Here the CDR3 DNA reads TGTGCCAGTAAAACGTTGACGGCGAGCTCCTACAATGAGCAGTTCTTC. Protein sequence: CASKTLTASSYNEQFF.

Regarding this clone: This same CDR3 is encoded by further DNA sequences in the sample. The chain has TRBV18 and TRBJ2-7, with D perhaps matching TRBD1 (6 bases). V was trimmed by 0 bases and J by 1 base, leaving 13 bases between them. Germline CDR1 KGHSH, CDR2 LQKENI. This CDR3 is 16 amino acids long. The CDR3 loop reads CASSPPTGTSSYEQYF. The CDR3 DNA reads TGTGCCAGCTCACCACCGACAGGTACTTCGTCCTACGAGCAGTACTTC.

V usage is TRBV19 and J usage is TRBJ2-3; TRBD1 agrees at 8 bases. CDR3 length: 17 residues. CDR1 and CDR2 from the germline V gene are LNHDA and SQIVND (reference sequence). V shed 3 bases and J 2 bases; nucleotides not matched to a gene: 10. Here the CDR3 DNA reads TGTGCCAGTAGTATGGGTGGGGGACAGGCCTACACAGATACGCAGTATTTT. Residues: CASSMGGGQAYTDTQYF.

The rearrangement joins TRBV30 to TRBJ2-7; D remains ambiguous. The V end lost 0 bases, the J end lost 7 bases, and 13 bases lay between the germline ends. Germline values: CDR1 GTSNPN, CDR2 SVGIG (reference sequence). There are 13 residues in the CDR3. The CDR3 DNA reads as TGTGCCTGGAGTGTAGGACCGGGTCAAGAGCAGTACTTC. Protein product: CAWSVGPGQEQYF.

The chain employs TRBV4-3 and TRBJ2-3; D gene unclear. Per germline, CDR1 LGHNA and CDR2 YSLEER. Between the trimmed V and J ends, which lost 0 bases and 3 bases, there was a span of 7 bases. The CDR3 runs 14 residues. CDR3 sequence reads: CASSQDRRTDTQYF. The DNA for the CDR3 is TGCGCCAGCAGCCAAGATCGAAGAACAGATACGCAGTATTTT.

The rearrangement joins TRBV19 to TRBJ1-2; 9 positions agree with TRBD1. This CDR3 region has 13 residues. J gave up 6 bases and V 7 bases, and 6 bases lay outside the gene matches. Germline V gene sequence: CDR1 LNHDA, CDR2 SQIVND (reference sequence). The CDR3 sequence is CASKRDRANGYTF. CDR3 in DNA: TGTGCCAGTAAGAGGGACAGGGCGAATGGCTACACCTTC.

This clone is a singleton in its sample. The V gene is TRBV5-1, the J gene TRBJ2-3; D is uncertain. The CDR3 length is 13 residues. V shed 0 bases and J shed 4 bases, with 6 bases lying between them. Per the germline V gene, CDR1 is SGHRS and CDR2 is YFSETQ. CDR3 protein: CASSLGLADTQYF. The CDR3, as DNA: TGCGCCAGCAGCTTGGGTCTCGCAGATACGCAGTATTTT.

The V call is TRBV6-1, the J call TRBJ1-4; D remains unclear. Trimming took 2 bases from V and 6 from J, leaving 16 bases between them. Germline values: CDR1 MNHNS, CDR2 SASEGT. CDR3 size: 16 residues. This CDR3 reads CASSERVPMLDEKLFF. Written as DNA, the CDR3 is TGTGCCAGCAGTGAAAGGGTGCCCATGCTGGATGAAAAACTGTTTTTT.

J is TRBJ1-3 and V is TRBV5-8, with unresolved D. CDR1 and CDR2 (germline): SGHTS, YDEGEE. V shed 7 bases and J shed 0 bases, with 14 bases lying between them. The CDR3 runs 15 residues. CDR3: CASAPGTFSGNTIYF. The CDR3 coding sequence is TGTGCCAGCGCCCCAGGAACGTTCTCTGGAAACACCATATATTTT.

The rearrangement joins TRBV6-4 to TRBJ1-6, with a tentative D call TRBD1 (6 bases). Germline loops: CDR1 MRHNA, CDR2 SNTAGT. This CDR3 comprises 15 residues. Trimming cost V 6 bases and J 9 bases, with 18 bases left between them. CDR3 sequence reads: CASRQSGTNLSPLHF. Written as DNA, the CDR3 is TGTGCCAGCAGACAGTCCGGGACAAACCTTTCACCCCTCCACTTT.